The 4 T cell receptor beta chains in this list originate from one sample, sequenced in a study of blood T cell repertoires in COVID-19. This table comes from immunoSEQ multiplex PCR, and its TCRdb copy is limited to in-frame clones, with some not included. The data show 200,000 to 250,000 clones, with roughly 90% seen just once and 6.2% held by the top ten. The sample taken for sequencing was peripheral blood. The source is a man aged 55 to 70 with acute or convalescent COVID-19.

The chain recombines TRBV7-9 with TRBJ1-3; 8 nucleotides agree with TRBD1. V gave up 4 bases and J gave up 0 bases; unmatched junction bases: 2. The germline V gene encodes CDR1 SEHNR and CDR2 FQNEAQ (reference sequence). This CDR3 has 15 amino acids. CDR3 bases: TGTGCCAGCAGCTGGGACAGGAGCTCTGGAAACACCATATATTTT. This gives the protein CASSWDRSSGNTIYF.

The chain links TRBV20-1 to TRBJ2-7; D is uncertain. In germline, CDR1 is DFQATT, CDR2 SNEGSKA (reference sequence). Trimming cost V 1 base and J 7 bases, with 8 bases left between them. This CDR3 is built from 11 residues. CDR3 DNA: TGCAGTGCTAGAGTCCCTCGGGAGCAGTACTTC. Translated: CSARVPREQYF.

The V and J genes are TRBV7-9 and TRBJ1-2, with TRBD1 matching 7 bases. Germline lookup yields CDR1 SEHNR and CDR2 FQNEAQ (reference sequence). V lost 4 bases and J lost 8; bases outside the gene matches: 10. The CDR3 runs 14 residues. The CDR3 spells CASSSIIQGSGYTF. In DNA, the CDR3 is TGTGCCAGCAGCTCCATAATACAGGGGTCCGGCTACACCTTC.

The rearrangement uses TRBV28 and TRBJ2-1, with D perhaps matching TRBD1 (6 bases). Germline values: CDR1 MDHEN, CDR2 SYDVKM. V lost 4 bases and J lost 4, with 14 bases in between. The CDR3 covers 15 residues. Here the CDR3 reads CASSWTVGIYNEQFF. The CDR3 DNA sequence: TGTGCCAGCAGTTGGACAGTCGGGATATACAATGAGCAGTTCTTC.